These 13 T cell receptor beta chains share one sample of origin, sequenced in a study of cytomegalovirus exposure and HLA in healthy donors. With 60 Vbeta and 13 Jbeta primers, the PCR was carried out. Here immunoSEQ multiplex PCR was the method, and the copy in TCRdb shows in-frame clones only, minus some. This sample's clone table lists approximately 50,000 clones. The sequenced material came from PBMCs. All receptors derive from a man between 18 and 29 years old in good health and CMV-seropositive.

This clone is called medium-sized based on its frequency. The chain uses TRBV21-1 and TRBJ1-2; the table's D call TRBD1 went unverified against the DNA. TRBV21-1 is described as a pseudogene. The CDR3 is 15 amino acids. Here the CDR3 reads CASSKESRDRRGYTF. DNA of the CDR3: TGTGCCAGCAGCAAAGAGAGTCGGGACAGAAGGGGCTACACCTTC.

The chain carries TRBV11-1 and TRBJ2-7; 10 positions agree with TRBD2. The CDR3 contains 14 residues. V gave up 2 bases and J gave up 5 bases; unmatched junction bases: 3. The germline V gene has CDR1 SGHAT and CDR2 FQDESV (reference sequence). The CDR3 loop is CASSLLAGENEQYF. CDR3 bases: TGTGCCAGCAGCTTACTAGCGGGAGAGAACGAGCAGTACTTC.

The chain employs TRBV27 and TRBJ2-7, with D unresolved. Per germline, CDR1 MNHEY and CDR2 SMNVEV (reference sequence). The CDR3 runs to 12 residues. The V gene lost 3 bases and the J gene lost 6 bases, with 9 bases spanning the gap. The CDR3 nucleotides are TGTGCCAGCAGTTTTGGAGCTGGCGAGCAGTACTTC. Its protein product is CASSFGAGEQYF.

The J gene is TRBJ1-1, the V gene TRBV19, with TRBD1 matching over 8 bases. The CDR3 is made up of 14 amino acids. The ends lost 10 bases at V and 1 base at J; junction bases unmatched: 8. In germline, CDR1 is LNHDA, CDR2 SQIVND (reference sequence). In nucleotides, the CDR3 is TGTGCCACATCCGGGACAGGTCAGAACACTGAAGCTTTCTTT. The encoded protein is CATSGTGQNTEAFF.

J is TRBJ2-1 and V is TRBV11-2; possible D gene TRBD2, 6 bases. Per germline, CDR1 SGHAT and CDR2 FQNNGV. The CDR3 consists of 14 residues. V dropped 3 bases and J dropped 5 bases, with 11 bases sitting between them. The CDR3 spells CASSLGGVNNEQFF. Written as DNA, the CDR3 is TGTGCCAGCAGCTTGGGGGGAGTCAACAATGAGCAGTTCTTC.

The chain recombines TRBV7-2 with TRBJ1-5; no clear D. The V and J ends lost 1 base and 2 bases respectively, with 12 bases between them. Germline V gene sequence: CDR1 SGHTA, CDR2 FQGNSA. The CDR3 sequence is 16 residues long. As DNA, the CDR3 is TGTGCCAGCAGCTTAGAGTCCAGGCCTGGCAATCAGCCCCAGCATTTT. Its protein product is CASSLESRPGNQPQHF.

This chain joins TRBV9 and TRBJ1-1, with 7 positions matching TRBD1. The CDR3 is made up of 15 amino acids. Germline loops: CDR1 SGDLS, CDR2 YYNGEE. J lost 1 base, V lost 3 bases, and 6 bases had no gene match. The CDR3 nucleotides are TGTGCCAGCAGCGAGAAGACAGGGAAGAACACTGAAGCTTTCTTT. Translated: CASSEKTGKNTEAFF. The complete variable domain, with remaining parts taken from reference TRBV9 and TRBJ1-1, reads DSGVTQTPKHLITATGQRVTLRCSPRSGDLSVYWYQQSLDQGLQFLIQYYNGEERAKGNILERFSAQQFPDLHSELNLSSLELGDSALYFCASSEKTGKNTEAFFGQGTRLTVV.

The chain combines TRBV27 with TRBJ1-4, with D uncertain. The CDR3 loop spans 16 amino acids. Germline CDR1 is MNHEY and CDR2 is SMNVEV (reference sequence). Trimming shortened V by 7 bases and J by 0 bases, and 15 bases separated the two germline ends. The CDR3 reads CASTNIRGATNEKLFF. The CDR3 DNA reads TGTGCCAGCACTAATATTCGGGGTGCAACTAATGAAAAACTGTTTTTT. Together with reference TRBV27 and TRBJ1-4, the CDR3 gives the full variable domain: EAQVTQNPRYLITVTGKKLTVTCSQNMNHEYMSWYRQDPGLGLRQIYYSMNVEVTDKGDVPEGYKVSRKEKRNFPLILESPSPNQTSLYFCASTNIRGATNEKLFFGSGTQLSVL.

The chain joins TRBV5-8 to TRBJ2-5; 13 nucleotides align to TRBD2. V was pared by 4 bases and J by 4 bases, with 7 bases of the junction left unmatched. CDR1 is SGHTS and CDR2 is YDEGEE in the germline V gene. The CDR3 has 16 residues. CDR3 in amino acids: CASSIGLAGVRETQYF. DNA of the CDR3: TGTGCCAGCAGCATCGGACTAGCGGGAGTCAGAGAGACCCAGTACTTC.

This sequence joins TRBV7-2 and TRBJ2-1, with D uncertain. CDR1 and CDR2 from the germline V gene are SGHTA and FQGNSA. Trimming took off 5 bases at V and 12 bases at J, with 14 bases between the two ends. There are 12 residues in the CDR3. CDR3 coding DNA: TGTGCCAGCAGCCCCCCTCGCGGTGGGCAGTTCTTC. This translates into CASSPPRGGQFF.

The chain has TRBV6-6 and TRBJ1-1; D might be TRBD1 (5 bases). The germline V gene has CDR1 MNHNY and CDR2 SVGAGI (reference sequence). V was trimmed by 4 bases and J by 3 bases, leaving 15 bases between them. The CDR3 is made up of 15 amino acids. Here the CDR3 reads CASSSRGTLDTEAFF. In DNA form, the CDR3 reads TGTGCCAGCAGTTCCCGCGGGACCCTGGACACTGAAGCTTTCTTT.

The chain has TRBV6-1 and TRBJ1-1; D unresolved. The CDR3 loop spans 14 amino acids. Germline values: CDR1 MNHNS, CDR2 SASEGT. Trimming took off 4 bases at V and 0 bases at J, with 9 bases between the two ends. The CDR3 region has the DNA TGTGCCAGCAGTGGCGGGAATATGAACACTGAAGCTTTCTTT. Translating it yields CASSGGNMNTEAFF.

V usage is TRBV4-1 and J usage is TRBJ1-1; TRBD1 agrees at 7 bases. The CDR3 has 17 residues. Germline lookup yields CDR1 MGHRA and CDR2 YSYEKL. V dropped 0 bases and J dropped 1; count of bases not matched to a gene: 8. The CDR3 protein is CASSQDRRRQGNTEAFF. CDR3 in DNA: TGCGCCAGCAGCCAAGATAGAAGGAGACAGGGGAACACTGAAGCTTTCTTT.